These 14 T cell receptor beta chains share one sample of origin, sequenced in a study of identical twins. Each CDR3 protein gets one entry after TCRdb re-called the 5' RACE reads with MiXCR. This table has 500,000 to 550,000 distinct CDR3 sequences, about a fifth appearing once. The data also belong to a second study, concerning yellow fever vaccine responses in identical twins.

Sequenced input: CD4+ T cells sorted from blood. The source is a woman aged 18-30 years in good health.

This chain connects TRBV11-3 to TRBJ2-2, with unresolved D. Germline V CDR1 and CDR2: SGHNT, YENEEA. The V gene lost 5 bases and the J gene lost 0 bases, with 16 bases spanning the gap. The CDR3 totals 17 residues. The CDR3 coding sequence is TGTGCCAGCAGCGTCCGCCGTGGTCTTACGAACACCGGGGAGCTGTTTTTT. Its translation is CASSVRRGLTNTGELFF.

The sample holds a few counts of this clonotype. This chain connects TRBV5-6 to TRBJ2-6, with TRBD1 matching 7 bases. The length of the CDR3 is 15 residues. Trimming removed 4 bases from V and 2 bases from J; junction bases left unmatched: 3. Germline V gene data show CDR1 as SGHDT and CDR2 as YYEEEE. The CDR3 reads CASSIGTAGANVLTF. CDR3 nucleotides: TGTGCCAGCAGCATAGGGACAGCTGGGGCCAACGTCCTGACTTTC.

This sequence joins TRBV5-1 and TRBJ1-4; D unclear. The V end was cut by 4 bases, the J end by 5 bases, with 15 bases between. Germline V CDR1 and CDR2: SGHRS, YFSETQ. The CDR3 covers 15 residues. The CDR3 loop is CASSPNPGGNEKLFF. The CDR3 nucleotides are TGCGCCAGCAGCCCTAACCCCGGTGGCAATGAAAAACTGTTTTTT.

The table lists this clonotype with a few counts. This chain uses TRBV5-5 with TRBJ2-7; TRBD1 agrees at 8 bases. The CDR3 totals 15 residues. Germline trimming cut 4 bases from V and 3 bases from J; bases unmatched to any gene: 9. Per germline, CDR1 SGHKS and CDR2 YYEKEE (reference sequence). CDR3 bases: TGTGCCAGCAGCCCCAGACAGGGGCTTAGCTACGAGCAGTACGTC. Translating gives CASSPRQGLSYEQYV.

Written as DNA, the CDR3 is TGCGCCAGCAGCCAAGATCCGTGGCGGGACACCGAGAACTATGGCTACACCTTC. It yields the protein CASSQDPWRDTENYGYTF. The chain joins TRBV4-1 to TRBJ1-2, with D possibly matching TRBD1 (6 bases). The CDR3 totals 18 residues. The V and J ends lost 0 bases and 2 bases respectively, with 19 bases between them. The V gene's germline CDR1 is MGHRA and CDR2 YSYEKL.

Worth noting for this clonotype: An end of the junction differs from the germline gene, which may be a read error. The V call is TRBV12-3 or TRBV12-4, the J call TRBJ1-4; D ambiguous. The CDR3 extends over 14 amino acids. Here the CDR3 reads CATRLQSTNEKPFF. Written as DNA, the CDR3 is TGTGCCACCAGATTACAGTCAACTAATGAAAAACCGTTTTTT.

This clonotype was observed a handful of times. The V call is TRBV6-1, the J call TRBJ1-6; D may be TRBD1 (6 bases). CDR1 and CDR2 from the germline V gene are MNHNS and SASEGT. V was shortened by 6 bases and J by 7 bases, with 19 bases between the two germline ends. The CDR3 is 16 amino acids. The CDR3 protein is CASSLPGQFANSPLHF. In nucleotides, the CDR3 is TGTGCCAGCAGCCTCCCCGGACAGTTTGCAAATTCACCCCTCCACTTT.

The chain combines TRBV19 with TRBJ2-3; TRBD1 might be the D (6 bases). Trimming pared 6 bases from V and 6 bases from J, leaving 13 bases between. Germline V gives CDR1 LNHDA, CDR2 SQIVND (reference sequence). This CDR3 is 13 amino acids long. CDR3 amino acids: CASRPQGRDTQYF. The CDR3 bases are TGTGCCAGTAGGCCGCAGGGGCGGGATACGCAGTATTTT. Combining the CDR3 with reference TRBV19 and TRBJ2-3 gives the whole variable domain DGGITQSPKYLFRKEGQNVTLSCEQNLNHDAMYWYRQDPGQGLRLIYYSQIVNDFQKGDIAEGYSVSREKKESFPLTVTSAQKNPTAFYLCASRPQGRDTQYFGPGTRLTVL.

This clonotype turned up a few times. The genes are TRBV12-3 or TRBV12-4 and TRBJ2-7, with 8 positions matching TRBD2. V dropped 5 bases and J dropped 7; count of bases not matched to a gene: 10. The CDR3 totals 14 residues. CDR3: CASSPTGLAGEQYV. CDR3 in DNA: TGTGCCAGCAGTCCGACCGGACTAGCCGGGGAGCAGTACGTC.

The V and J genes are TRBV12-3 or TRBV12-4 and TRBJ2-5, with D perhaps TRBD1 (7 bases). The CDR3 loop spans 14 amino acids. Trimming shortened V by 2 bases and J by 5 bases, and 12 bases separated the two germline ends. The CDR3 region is CASSLNRGGETQYF. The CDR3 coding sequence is TGTGCCAGCAGTTTAAACAGGGGAGGTGAGACCCAGTACTTC.

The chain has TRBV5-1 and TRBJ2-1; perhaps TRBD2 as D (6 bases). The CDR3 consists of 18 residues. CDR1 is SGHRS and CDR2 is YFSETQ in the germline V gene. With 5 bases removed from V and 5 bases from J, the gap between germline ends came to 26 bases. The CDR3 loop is CASRAEGFLAAANNEQFF. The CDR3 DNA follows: TGCGCCAGCAGAGCGGAGGGCTTTTTGGCGGCCGCAAACAATGAGCAGTTCTTC.

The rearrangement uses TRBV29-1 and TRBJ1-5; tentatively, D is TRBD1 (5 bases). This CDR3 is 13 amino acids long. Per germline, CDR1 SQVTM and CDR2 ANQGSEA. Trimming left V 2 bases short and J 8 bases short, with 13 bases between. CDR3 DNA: TGCAGCGTTGAAACGGGGCCCGAGGAGCCCCAGCATTTT. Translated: CSVETGPEEPQHF.

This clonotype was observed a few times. The CDR3 loop is CASSPLGGWGTTDTQYF. CDR3 nucleotides: TGTGCCAGCAGCCCCCTGGGGGGATGGGGCACCACAGATACGCAGTATTTT. The rearrangement links TRBV5-5 to TRBJ2-3; possibly TRBD2 for D (6 bases). Germline-derived CDR1 and CDR2 are SGHKS and YYEKEE (reference sequence). CDR3 length equals 17 residues. V was shortened by 4 bases and J by 2 bases, with 20 bases between the two germline ends.

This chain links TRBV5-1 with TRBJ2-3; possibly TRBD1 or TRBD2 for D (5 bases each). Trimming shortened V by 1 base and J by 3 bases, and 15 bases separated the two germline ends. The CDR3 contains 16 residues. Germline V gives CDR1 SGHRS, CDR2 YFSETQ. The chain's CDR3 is CASSLSPGTRTDTQYF. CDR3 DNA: TGCGCCAGCAGCTTGAGCCCCGGGACCAGGACAGATACGCAGTATTTT.